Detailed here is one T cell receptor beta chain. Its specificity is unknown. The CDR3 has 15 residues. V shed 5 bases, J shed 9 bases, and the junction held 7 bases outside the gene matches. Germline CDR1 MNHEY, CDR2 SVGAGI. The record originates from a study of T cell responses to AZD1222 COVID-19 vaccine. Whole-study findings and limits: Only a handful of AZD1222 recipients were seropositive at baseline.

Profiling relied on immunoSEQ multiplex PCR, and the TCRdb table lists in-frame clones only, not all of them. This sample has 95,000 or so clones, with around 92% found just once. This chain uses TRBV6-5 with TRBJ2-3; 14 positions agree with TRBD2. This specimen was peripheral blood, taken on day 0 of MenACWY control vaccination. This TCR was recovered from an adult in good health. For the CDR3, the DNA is TGTGCCAGCAGTCAGACTAGCGGGGGGGCCCCGACGCAGTATTTT. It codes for CASSQTSGGAPTQYF.